A selection of T cell receptor beta chains follows, all from one sample in a study of OX40 agonist ivuxolimab in advanced cancers. The protocol was immunoSEQ multiplex PCR, while the TCRdb copy is restricted to in-frame clones and leaves out a portion. The table lists about 82,000 clones, roughly 90% of them singletons. The sequencing here drew on CD4+ or CD8+ T cells sorted from blood, taken in a trial of the OX40 agonist ivuxolimab. The origin of the receptors is an adult with an advanced solid tumor such as melanoma, head and neck, liver or kidney cancer. Each CDR3 is given with its conserved first and last residue.

TRBV6-1	TRBJ1-2	CASSATHRLYTF
TRBV29-1	TRBJ2-6	CSVLDAPSGANVLTF
TRBV18	TRBJ2-5	CASSPRGETQYF
TRBV30	TRBJ2-7	CAWSVGRLAGRSGEQYF
TRBV28	TRBJ2-3	CASLFRGGGPTDTQYF
TRBV28	TRBJ1-5	CASSLGYPNQPQHF
TRBV2	TRBJ2-7	CASSAGQATLFYEQYF
TRBV7-2	TRBJ2-1	CASSLEGQAYEQFF
TRBV6-5	TRBJ2-5	CASSKSGITRETQYF
TRBV18	TRBJ2-7	CASSPPMGLEQYF
TRBV7-3	TRBJ2-3	CASSLSAGFTDTQYF
TRBV18	TRBJ2-1	CASSPSSPLREQFF
TRBV18	TRBJ2-4	CASSPGLAEKNIQYF
TRBV5-1	TRBJ1-1	CASSPGTGGTEAFF
TRBV19	TRBJ2-7	CASSLPGQGRQQYF
TRBV19	TRBJ2-6	CASSMLGLANRSGANVLTF
TRBV18	TRBJ2-7	CASSPRSGQGDEQYF
TRBV19	TRBJ1-1	CASSRDRANTEAFF
TRBV19	TRBJ2-6	CATENAGTGASGANVLTF
TRBV28	TRBJ2-7	CASSLLSGQYF
TRBV27	TRBJ2-2	CASSLFLTGSTGELFF
TRBV4-1	TRBJ2-3	CASSQDLGTSKDTQYF
TRBV25-1	TRBJ2-3	CASLAQGGGWDTQYF
TRBV19	TRBJ1-5	CASSIGPGSNQPQHF
TRBV28	TRBJ1-3	CASSPGTVLSGNTIYF
TRBV7-8	TRBJ1-1	CASSFARQAEAFF